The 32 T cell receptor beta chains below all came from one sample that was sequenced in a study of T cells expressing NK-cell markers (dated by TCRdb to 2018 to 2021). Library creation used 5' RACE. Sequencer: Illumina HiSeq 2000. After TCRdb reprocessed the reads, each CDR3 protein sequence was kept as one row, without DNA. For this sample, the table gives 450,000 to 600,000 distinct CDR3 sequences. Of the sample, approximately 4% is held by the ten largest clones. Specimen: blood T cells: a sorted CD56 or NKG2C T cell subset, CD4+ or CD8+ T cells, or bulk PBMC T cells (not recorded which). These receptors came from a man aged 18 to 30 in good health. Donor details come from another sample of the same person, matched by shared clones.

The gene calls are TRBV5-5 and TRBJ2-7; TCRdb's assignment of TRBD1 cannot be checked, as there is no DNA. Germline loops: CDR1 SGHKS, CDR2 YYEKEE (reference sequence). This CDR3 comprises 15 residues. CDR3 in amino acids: CASSPGTGGLHEQYF.

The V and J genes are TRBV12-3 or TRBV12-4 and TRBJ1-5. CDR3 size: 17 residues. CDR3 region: CASRAGTGEGSNQPQHF.

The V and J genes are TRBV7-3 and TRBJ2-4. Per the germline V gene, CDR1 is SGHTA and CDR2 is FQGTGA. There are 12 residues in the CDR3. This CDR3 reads CASSASGDIQYF.

CDR3: CASRVPGTSGRASEQFF. J is TRBJ2-1 and V is TRBV19; checking the TCRdb D call of TRBD2 is not possible without DNA. The germline V gene encodes CDR1 LNHDA and CDR2 SQIVND (reference sequence). The CDR3 has 17 amino acids.

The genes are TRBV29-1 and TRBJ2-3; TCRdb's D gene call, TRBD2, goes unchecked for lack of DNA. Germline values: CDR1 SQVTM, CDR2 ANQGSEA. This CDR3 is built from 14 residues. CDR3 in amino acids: CSVTPTGVTDTQYF.

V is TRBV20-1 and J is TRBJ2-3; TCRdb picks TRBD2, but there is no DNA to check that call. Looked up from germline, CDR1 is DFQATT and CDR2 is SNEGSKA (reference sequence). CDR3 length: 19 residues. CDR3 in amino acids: CSAREWGLAGGPASDTQYF.

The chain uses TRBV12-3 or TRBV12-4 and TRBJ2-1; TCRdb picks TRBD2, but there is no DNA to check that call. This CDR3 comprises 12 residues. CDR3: CASSLWTRVLFF.

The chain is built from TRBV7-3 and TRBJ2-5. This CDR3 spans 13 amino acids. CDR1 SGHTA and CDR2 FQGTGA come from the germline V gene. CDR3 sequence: CASSYSKEETQYF.

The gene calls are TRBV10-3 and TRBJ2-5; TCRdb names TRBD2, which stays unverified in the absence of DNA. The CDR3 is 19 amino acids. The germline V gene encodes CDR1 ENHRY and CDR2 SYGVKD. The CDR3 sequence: CAISAAGLKKGENQETQYF.

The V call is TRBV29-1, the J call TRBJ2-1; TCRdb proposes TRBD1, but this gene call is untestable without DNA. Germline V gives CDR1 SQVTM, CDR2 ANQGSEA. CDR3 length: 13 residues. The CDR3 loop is CSGFSQGLNEQFF.

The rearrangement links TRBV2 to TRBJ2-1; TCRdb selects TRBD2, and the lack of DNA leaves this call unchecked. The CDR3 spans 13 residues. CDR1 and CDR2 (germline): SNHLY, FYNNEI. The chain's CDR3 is CASSSTPGVQRFF.

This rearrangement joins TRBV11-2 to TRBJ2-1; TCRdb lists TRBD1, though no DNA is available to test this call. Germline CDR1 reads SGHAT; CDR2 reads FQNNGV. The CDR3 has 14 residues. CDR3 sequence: CASSRQETYNEQFF.

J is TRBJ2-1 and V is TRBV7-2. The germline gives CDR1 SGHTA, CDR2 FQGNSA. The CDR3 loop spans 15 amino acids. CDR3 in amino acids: CASSLAQVSVNEQFF.

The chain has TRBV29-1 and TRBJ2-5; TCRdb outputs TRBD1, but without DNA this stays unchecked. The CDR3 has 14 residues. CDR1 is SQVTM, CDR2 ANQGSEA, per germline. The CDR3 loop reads CSVEQDGAAETQYF.

CDR3 amino acids: CSARDRASGVSSKNIQYF. The chain couples TRBV20-1 to TRBJ2-4; the D gene TCRdb calls, TRBD2, cannot be checked with no DNA. Germline V CDR1 and CDR2: DFQATT, SNEGSKA (reference sequence). The CDR3 consists of 18 residues.

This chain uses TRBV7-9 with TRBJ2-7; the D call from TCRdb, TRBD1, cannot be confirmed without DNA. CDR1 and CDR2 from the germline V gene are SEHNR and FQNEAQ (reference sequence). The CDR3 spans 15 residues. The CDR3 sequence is CASSLVRGVPYEQYF.

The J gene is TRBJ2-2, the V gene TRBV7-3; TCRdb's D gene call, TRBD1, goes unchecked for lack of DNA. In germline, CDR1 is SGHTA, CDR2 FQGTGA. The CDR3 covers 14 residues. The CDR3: CASSLQGPTGELFF.

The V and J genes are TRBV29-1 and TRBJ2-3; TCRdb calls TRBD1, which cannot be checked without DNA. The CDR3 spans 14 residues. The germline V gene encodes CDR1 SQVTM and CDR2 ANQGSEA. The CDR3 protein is CSVLIPGGTDTQYF.

CDR3: CSVAFGVGNQPQHF. V and J are TRBV29-1 and TRBJ1-5. Germline values: CDR1 SQVTM, CDR2 ANQGSEA. The CDR3 length is 14 residues.

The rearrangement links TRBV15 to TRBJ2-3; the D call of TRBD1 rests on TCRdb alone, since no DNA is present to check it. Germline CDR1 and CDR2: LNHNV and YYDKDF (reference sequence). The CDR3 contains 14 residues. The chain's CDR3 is CATSRDLTPSEAYF.

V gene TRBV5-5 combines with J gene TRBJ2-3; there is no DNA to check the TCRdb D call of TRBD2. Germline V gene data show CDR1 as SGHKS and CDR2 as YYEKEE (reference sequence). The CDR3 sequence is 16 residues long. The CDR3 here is CASSLNVAGVRDTQYF.

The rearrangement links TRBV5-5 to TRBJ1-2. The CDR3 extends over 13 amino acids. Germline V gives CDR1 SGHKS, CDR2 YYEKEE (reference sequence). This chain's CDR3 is CASSLMANYGYTF.

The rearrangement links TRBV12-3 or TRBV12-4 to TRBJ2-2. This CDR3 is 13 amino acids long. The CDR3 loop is CASSLADFGELFF.

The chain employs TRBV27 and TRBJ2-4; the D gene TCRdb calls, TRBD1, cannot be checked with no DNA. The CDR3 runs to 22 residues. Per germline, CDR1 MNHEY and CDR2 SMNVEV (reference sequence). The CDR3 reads CASELRIPLNAGTDLAKNIQYF.

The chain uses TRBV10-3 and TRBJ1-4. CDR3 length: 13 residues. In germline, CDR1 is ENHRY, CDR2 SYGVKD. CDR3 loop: CAISEQLNEKLFF.

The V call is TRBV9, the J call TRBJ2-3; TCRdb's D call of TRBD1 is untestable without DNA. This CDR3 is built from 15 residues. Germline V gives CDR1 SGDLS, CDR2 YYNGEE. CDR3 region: CASSVSGAGTDTQYF.

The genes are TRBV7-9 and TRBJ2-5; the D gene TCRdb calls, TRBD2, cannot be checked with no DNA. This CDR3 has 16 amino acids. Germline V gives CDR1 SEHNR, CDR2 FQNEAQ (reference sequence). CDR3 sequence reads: CASSGWTSGSGETQYF.

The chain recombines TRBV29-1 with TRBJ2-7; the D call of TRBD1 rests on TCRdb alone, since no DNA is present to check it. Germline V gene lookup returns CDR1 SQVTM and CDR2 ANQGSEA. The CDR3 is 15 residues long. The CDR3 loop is CSVFSGTGSSYEQYF.

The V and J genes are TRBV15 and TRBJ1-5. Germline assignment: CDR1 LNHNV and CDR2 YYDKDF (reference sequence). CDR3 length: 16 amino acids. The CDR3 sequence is CATSRVVGPGRQPQHF.

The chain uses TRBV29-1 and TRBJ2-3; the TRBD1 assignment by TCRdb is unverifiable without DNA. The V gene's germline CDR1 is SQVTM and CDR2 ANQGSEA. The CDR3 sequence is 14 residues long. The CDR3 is CSVEGGGHTDTQYF.

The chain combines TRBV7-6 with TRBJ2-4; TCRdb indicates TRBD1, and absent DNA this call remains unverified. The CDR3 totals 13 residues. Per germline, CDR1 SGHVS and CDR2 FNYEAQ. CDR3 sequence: CASSLGTGAIQYF. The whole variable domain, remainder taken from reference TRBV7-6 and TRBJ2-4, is GAGVSQSPRYKVTKRGQDVALRCDPISGHVSLYWYRQALGQGPEFLTYFNYEAQQDKSGLPNDRFSAERPEGSISTLTIQRTEQRDSAMYRCASSLGTGAIQYFGAGTRLSVL.

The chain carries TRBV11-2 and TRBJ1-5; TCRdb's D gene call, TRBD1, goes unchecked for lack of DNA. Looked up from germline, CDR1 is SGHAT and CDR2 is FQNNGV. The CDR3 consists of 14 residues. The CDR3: CASSFGQTGQPQHF.